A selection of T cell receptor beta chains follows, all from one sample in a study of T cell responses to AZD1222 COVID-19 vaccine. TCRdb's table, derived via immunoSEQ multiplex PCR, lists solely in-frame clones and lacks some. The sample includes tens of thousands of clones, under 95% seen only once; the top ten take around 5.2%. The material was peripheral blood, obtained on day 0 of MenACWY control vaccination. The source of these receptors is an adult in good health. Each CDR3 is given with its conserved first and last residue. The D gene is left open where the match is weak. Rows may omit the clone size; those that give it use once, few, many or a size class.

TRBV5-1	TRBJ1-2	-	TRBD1	CASSWDSYGYTF	TGCGCCAGCAGCTGGGACAGCTATGGCTACACCTTC
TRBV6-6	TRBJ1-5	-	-	CASSYLTGNQPQHF	TGTGCCAGCAGTTACCTAACAGGGAATCAGCCCCAGCATTTT
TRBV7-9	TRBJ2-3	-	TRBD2	CASSPGERGGTDTQYF	TGTGCCAGCAGCCCTGGCGAGCGGGGGGGCACAGATACGCAGTATTTT
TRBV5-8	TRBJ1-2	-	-	CASSLVATTKPPYGYTF	TGTGCCAGCAGCTTGGTCGCGACGACTAAACCCCCCTATGGCTACACCTTC
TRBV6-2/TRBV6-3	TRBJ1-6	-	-	CASSYGRDVNSPLHF	TGTGCCAGCAGTTACGGCCGGGACGTAAATTCACCCCTCCACTTT
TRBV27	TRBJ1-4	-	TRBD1	CASSRGRGNEKLFF	TGTGCCAGCAGTAGGGGGCGCGGTAATGAAAAACTGTTTTTT
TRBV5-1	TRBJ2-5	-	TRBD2	CASSLTSGGARQTQYF	TGCGCCAGCAGCCTTACTAGCGGGGGGGCCCGCCAGACCCAGTACTTC
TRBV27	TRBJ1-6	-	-	CASSPWAATNSPLHF	TGTGCCAGCAGTCCGTGGGCAGCGACGAATTCACCCCTCCACTTT
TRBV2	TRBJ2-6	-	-	CASSESSGANVLTF	TGTGCCAGCAGCGAATCCTCTGGGGCCAACGTCCTGACTTTC
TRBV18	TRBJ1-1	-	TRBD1	CASSPPGQRTEAFF	TGTGCCAGCTCACCCCCGGGACAGAGAACTGAAGCTTTCTTT
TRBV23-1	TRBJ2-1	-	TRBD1	CASSQSSTSKGAHNEQFF	TGCGCCAGCAGTCAATCATCCACCTCCAAGGGGGCCCACAATGAGCAGTTCTTC
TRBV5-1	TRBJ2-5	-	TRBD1	CASSLAAGGIWETQYF	TGCGCCAGCAGCTTGGCGGCAGGGGGCATCTGGGAGACCCAGTACTTC
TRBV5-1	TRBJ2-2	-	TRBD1	CASSLGPGTGGTGELFF	TGCGCCAGCAGCTTGGGGCCCGGGACAGGAGGCACCGGGGAGCTGTTTTTT
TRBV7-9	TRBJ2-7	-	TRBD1	CASSTSGTGGYEQYF	TGTGCCAGCAGCACATCCGGGACAGGGGGTTACGAGCAGTACTTC
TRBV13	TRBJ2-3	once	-	CASSLGGGAGVFTDTQYF	TGTGCCAGCAGCTTAGGCGGCGGGGCAGGGGTCTTCACAGATACGCAGTATTTT
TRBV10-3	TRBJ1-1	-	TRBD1	CAISGRQGNTEAFF	TGTGCCATCAGTGGCCGACAGGGGAACACTGAAGCTTTCTTT
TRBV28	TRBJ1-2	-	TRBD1	CASSLDRAFGYTF	TGTGCCAGCAGTTTGGACAGGGCTTTTGGCTACACCTTC
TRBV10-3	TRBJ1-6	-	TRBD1	CAISRQGVDNSPLHF	TGTGCCATCAGTAGACAGGGGGTGGATAATTCACCCCTCCACTTT
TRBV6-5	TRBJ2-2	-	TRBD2	CASSRGGMNTGELFF	TGTGCCAGCAGTCGCGGGGGGATGAACACCGGGGAGCTGTTTTTT
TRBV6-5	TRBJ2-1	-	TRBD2	CASAPRTSLGEQFF	TGTGCCAGCGCACCAAGGACTAGCCTGGGTGAGCAGTTCTTC
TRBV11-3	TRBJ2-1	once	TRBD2	CASSLGGSGNHEQFF	TGTGCCAGCAGCTTAGGTGGTAGCGGGAATCATGAGCAGTTCTTC
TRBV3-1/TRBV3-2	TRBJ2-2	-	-	CASSPLANVGELFF	TGTGCCAGCAGCCCCTTGGCCAACGTTGGGGAGCTGTTTTTT
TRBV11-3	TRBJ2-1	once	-	CASSVSAGSYNEQFF	TGTGCCAGCAGCGTAAGTGCGGGCTCCTACAATGAGCAGTTCTTC
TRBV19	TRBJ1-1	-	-	CASSIEGQRNTEAFF	TGTGCCAGTAGTATAGAGGGGCAGAGGAACACTGAAGCTTTCTTT
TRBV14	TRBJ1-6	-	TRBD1	CASSHRTGSNSPLHF	TGTGCCAGCAGCCACCGGACAGGCAGCAATTCACCCCTCCACTTT
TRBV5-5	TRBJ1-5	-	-	CASSLPGGSNQPQHF	TGTGCCAGCAGCCTTCCCGGGGGAAGCAATCAGCCCCAGCATTTT
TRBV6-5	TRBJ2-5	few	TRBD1	CASRGTGGETQYF	TGTGCCAGCAGAGGGACAGGAGGAGAGACCCAGTACTTC
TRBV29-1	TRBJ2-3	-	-	CSVDRGVRSTDTQYF	TGCAGCGTTGACAGGGGTGTAAGGTCCACAGATACGCAGTATTTT
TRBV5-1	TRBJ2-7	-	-	CASSFGASTYEQYF	TGCGCCAGCAGCTTTGGTGCGAGCACCTACGAGCAGTACTTC
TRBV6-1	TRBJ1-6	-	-	CASSEEIGRLNSPLHF	TGTGCCAGCAGTGAAGAGATCGGCAGACTGAATTCACCCCTCCACTTT
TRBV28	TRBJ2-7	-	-	CASTDSSPYEQYF	TGTGCCAGCACCGACAGTTCTCCTTACGAGCAGTACTTC
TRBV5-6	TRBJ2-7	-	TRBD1	CASSWGTGGGEQYF	TGTGCCAGCAGCTGGGGGACAGGGGGTGGAGAGCAGTACTTC
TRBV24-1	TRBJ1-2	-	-	CATSGKEGLGYTF	TGTGCCACCAGTGGAAAAGAGGGTTTGGGCTACACCTTC
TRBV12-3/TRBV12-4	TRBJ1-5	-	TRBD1	CASSRTGGQPQHF	TGTGCCAGCAGTCGGACAGGAGGTCAGCCCCAGCATTTT
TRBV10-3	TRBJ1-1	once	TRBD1	CAISEWDRDTEAFF	TGTGCCATCAGTGAATGGGACAGGGACACTGAAGCTTTCTTT
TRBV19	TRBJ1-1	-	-	CASSMAGPPTGTEAFF	TGTGCCAGTAGTATGGCTGGCCCCCCGACGGGGACTGAAGCTTTCTTT
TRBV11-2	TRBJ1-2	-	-	CASSFGNTGAGYTF	TGTGCCAGCAGCTTTGGTAACACCGGGGCCGGCTACACCTTC
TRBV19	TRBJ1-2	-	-	CASSSNHMVNYGYTF	TGTGCCAGTAGTTCGAACCACATGGTTAACTATGGCTACACCTTC